This T cell receptor (beta chain) was captured in a study of T-cell memory formation after mild COVID-19. The wider study: Largely, TCR clusters stayed within a single donor.

5'RACE with constant-segment primers built TCRalpha and TCRbeta cDNA libraries with UMIs. TCRdb processed the 5' RACE reads anew with MiXCR; each CDR3 protein has one entry. The sample has about 160,000 distinct CDR3 sequences; 25% to 40% are singletons. Trimming left V 3 bases short and J 2 bases short, with 10 bases between. Germline V gene data show CDR1 as SGHNT and CDR2 as YYREEE (reference sequence). This CDR3 is 14 amino acids long. Study-wide findings and caveats: Pre-infection memory carried some responding clones, suggesting that cross-reactive memory joined. Clones which contracted sat mainly in CM and EM if CD4+, and in EMRA if CD8+.

A word on this clonotype: Its antigen is unknown.

The sequence was obtained from an adult woman who had mild COVID-19 (a few samples of this study predate the infection). Cell type and time point are not known. The sample consisted of PBMCs or a T cell subset sorted from them (not recorded which). The V call is TRBV5-4, the J call TRBJ2-3; D gene ambiguous. The CDR3 coding sequence is TGTGCCAGCAGCTCCGGACGTCACACAGATACGCAGTATTTT. Its protein product is CASSSGRHTDTQYF.